This is a list of T cell receptor beta chains from one sample in a study of shared clonotypes between healthy human individuals. This table comes from immunoSEQ multiplex PCR, and its TCRdb copy is limited to in-frame clones, with some not included. Seen here are 300,000 or so clones, over 65% observed once, and the top ten hold under 13%. The sequencing sample was made of memory CD4+ T cells sorted from blood. These receptors all stem from a man between 25 and 39 years old in good health. Each CDR3 is given with its conserved first and last residue. D genes are given only for firm matches. Clone size, where shown, is once, few, many, or a class for clones that have expanded.

V	size	D	J	DNA	CDR3
TRBV5-4	.	TRBD2	TRBJ2-1	TGTGCCAGCAGCTTAGGACTAGCAGACCTCAATGAGCAGTTCTTC	CASSLGLADLNEQFF
TRBV4-1	.	.	TRBJ2-7	TGCGCCAGCAGCCAAGATCCAGGGGCGCGAGTCTACGAGCAGTACTTC	CASSQDPGARVYEQYF
TRBV28	.	TRBD1	TRBJ2-3	TGTGCCAGCAGCCGTCGACAGGGTCGGACAGATACGCAGTATTTT	CASSRRQGRTDTQYF
TRBV6-1	once	.	TRBJ1-2	TGTGCCAGCATGCTGGGCTATGGCTACACCTTC	CASMLGYGYTF
TRBV9	.	.	TRBJ1-1	TGTGCCAGCAGCGTAGAAGTGGGTAACACTGAAGCTTTCTTT	CASSVEVGNTEAFF
TRBV14	few	TRBD2	TRBJ2-2	TGTGCCAGCAGCCAAGTCGCGGGAGGGCCTCATTGGAACACCGGGGAGCTGTTTTTT	CASSQVAGGPHWNTGELFF
TRBV5-1	.	.	TRBJ2-1	TGCGCCAGCAGTTTCGGACAGCTCTACAATGAGCAGTTCTTC	CASSFGQLYNEQFF
TRBV6-5	.	TRBD2	TRBJ2-5	TGTGCCAGCAGTTACTCTTGGGCTAGCGGCCAAGAGACCCAGTACTTC	CASSYSWASGQETQYF
TRBV30	.	.	TRBJ2-5	TGTGCCTGGAGTGTACGACGAGAGACCCAGTACTTC	CAWSVRRETQYF
TRBV7-3	.	.	TRBJ2-7	TGTGCCAGCAGCTCGGGACCAACCTCCTACGAGCAGTACTTC	CASSSGPTSYEQYF
TRBV7-8	few	.	TRBJ2-7	TGTGCCAGCAGCTACGACGGACCGCAGTACTTC	CASSYDGPQYF
TRBV11-2	.	.	TRBJ1-2	TGTGCCAGCAGCTTAGCCCCAGGCGGTGGCTACACCTTC	CASSLAPGGGYTF
TRBV19	.	TRBD1	TRBJ1-1	TGTGCCAGTAGTAAGGACAGGGGGGTGAACACTGAAGCTTTCTTT	CASSKDRGVNTEAFF
TRBV2	.	.	TRBJ1-5	TGTGCCAGCAGCGTCCGGGGACACAATCAGCCCCAGCATTTT	CASSVRGHNQPQHF
TRBV5-8	few	.	TRBJ1-5	TGTGCCAGCAGCTTGTCCCATCAGCCCCAGCATTTT	CASSLSHQPQHF
TRBV9	.	.	TRBJ2-5	TGTGCCAGCAGCGTAGCTGGGGAAGAGACCCAGTACTTC	CASSVAGEETQYF
TRBV5-1	many	TRBD2	TRBJ2-3	TGCGCCAGCAGCTTACAACCAACAATCAGCGGGAGGGCCTTGAGCATCACAGATACGCAGTATTTT	CASSLQPTISGRALSITDTQYF
TRBV19	.	TRBD1	TRBJ2-3	TGTGCCAGTGCGGACAGGGGGTCCACAGATACGCAGTATTTT	CASADRGSTDTQYF
TRBV25-1	many	.	TRBJ2-7	TGTGCCAGCAGTGACCCCAGGACCACCTACGAGCAGTACTTC	CASSDPRTTYEQYF
TRBV5-4	.	TRBD1	TRBJ2-7	TGTGCCAGCAGCTTAACAGGGGGCGTCTACGAGCAGTACTTC	CASSLTGGVYEQYF
TRBV28	.	.	TRBJ1-1	TGTGCCAGCAGTTTCGGGGGGCGGAGTTACAATGAAGCTTTCTTT	CASSFGGRSYNEAFF
TRBV6-1	few	.	TRBJ1-1	TGTGCCAGCAGCATGCGCACTGAAGCTTTCTTT	CASSMRTEAFF
TRBV28	.	.	TRBJ2-7	TGTGCCAGCAGACCCGCGGGACCCGTCTTGGGGCAGTACTTC	CASRPAGPVLGQYF
TRBV2	few	.	TRBJ1-1	TGTGCCAGCAGTGCCGAGCGACAGGCCCTCTGGGGCACTGAAGCTTTCTTT	CASSAERQALWGTEAFF
TRBV10-3	.	TRBD2	TRBJ2-1	TGTGCCATAACTAGCGCTGGCGGGAATGAGCAGTTCTTC	CAITSAGGNEQFF
TRBV6-6	.	.	TRBJ2-7	TGTGCCAGCAGTTATTGGCCCTACGAGCAGTACTTC	CASSYWPYEQYF
TRBV19	.	.	TRBJ2-5	TGTGCCAGCAGCAGGGTACTCGCGGGGGAGACCCAGTACTTC	CASSRVLAGETQYF
TRBV7-8	.	.	TRBJ1-1	TGTGCCAGCAGCGCCTGGAGGACGGCGAACACTGAAGCTTTCTTT	CASSAWRTANTEAFF
TRBV9	few	TRBD2	TRBJ2-1	TGTGCCAGCAGCGCCGGGACTAGCGGGAGCCCCCTGGATGAGCAGTTCTTC	CASSAGTSGSPLDEQFF
TRBV28	.	.	TRBJ1-2	TGTGCCAGCACCGCCCCATTCCCCTATGGCTACACCTTC	CASTAPFPYGYTF
TRBV5-5	few	.	TRBJ2-7	TGTGCCAGCAGCTTTTTCCTTCAGTCCTACGAGCAGTACTTC	CASSFFLQSYEQYF
TRBV7-9	.	.	TRBJ1-1	TGTGCCAGCAGCCCGGGCCTAAGGGAAGGCACTGAAGCTTTCTTT	CASSPGLREGTEAFF
TRBV6-1	.	.	TRBJ2-7	TGTGCCAGCAATTGGGAGCGGAACGAGCAGTACTTC	CASNWERNEQYF
TRBV7-8	.	.	TRBJ1-3	TGTGCCAGCAGCCCCGGACTCCCGGGGGGAAACACCATATATTTT	CASSPGLPGGNTIYF
TRBV10-2	once	.	TRBJ2-7	TGCGCCAGCAGTGAAAAGGGAGCACTTGGCTACGAGCAGTACTTC	CASSEKGALGYEQYF
TRBV5-1	once	.	TRBJ2-1	TGCGCCAGCAGCTTAAGGAGCTGGATGGATGAGCAGTTCTTC	CASSLRSWMDEQFF
TRBV5-1	many	TRBD1	TRBJ2-5	TGCGCCAGCCACTCCCAACAGGGGACGAAAGAGACCCAGTACTTC	CASHSQQGTKETQYF
TRBV7-3	.	.	TRBJ2-3	TGTGCCAGCAGCCTAGACAAAATACCTAGTGCTAGCACAGATACGCAGTATTTT	CASSLDKIPSASTDTQYF
TRBV5-6	.	TRBD1	TRBJ2-2	TGTGCCAGCAGCTTAAGGGGGCAGAACCCCGGGGAGCTGTTTTTT	CASSLRGQNPGELFF
TRBV19	.	TRBD2	TRBJ2-3	TGTGCCAGCGGGACTAGCGGGAGCACAGATACGCAGTATTTT	CASGTSGSTDTQYF
TRBV25-1	.	.	TRBJ1-5	TGTGCCAGCAGTGCCTCCGGGACACGGAAGGGGAGCAATCAGCCCCAGCATTTT	CASSASGTRKGSNQPQHF
TRBV29-1	.	TRBD2	TRBJ2-5	TGCAGCGTTCCCAAGGGACTAGCGGGAATGGAGACCCAGTACTTC	CSVPKGLAGMETQYF
TRBV6-1	.	.	TRBJ1-5	TGTGCCAGCAGTGAAAGTATCAGGAACCATCAGCCCCAGCATTTT	CASSESIRNHQPQHF
TRBV10-3	.	TRBD2	TRBJ2-7	TGTGCCATCAGGGGTCCTAGCGGGAGGGCCCTGGGGGGCGAGCAGTACTTC	CAIRGPSGRALGGEQYF
TRBV11-2	few	.	TRBJ2-5	TGTGCCAGCAGCCCAGTTGGGGAGACCCAGTACTTC	CASSPVGETQYF
TRBV10-3	.	TRBD1	TRBJ1-1	TGTGCCACCGGGACAGCCAGGGGCTTGAACACTGAAGCTTTCTTT	CATGTARGLNTEAFF
TRBV10-3	.	TRBD2	TRBJ2-7	TGTGCCATCAGCTACCGGGGGGACTACGAGCAGTACTTC	CAISYRGDYEQYF
TRBV27	.	TRBD2	TRBJ2-1	TGTGCCAGCAGTTTGTCTAGCGGGCACTCCTACAATGAGCAGTTCTTC	CASSLSSGHSYNEQFF
TRBV28	.	.	TRBJ2-7	TGTGCCAGCAGTTTGCCAGTGGGCGAGCAGTACTTC	CASSLPVGEQYF
TRBV18	.	TRBD2	TRBJ2-3	TGTGCCAGCTCTCGGAGTAGCGGGAGCGGAGATACGCAGTATTTT	CASSRSSGSGDTQYF
TRBV5-1	.	.	TRBJ1-5	TGCGCCAGCAGCCCCGGCGACAGCTATAGCAATCAGCCCCAGCATTTT	CASSPGDSYSNQPQHF
TRBV30	.	.	TRBJ2-7	TGTGCCTGGAGGATGACCGGGTCGACCTACGAGCAGTACTTC	CAWRMTGSTYEQYF